The clone carrying this TCR beta chain occurred a few times. Its antigen is not identified. The source of the sample is a study of cytomegalovirus exposure and HLA in healthy donors. Study background: Genetic ancestry analysis placed about 84% of the 400 or so donors that were genotyped in the Caucasian-associated cluster. Study-level points and caveats: Exclusion as indistinguishable affected some V segments, including TRBV6-2 and TRBV6-3.

PCR was performed using 60 Vbeta and 13 Jbeta primers. Source study methods: Unique TCR beta chains totaled about 73 million in a later count, with around 11 million of them shared. The repertoire was sequenced with immunoSEQ multiplex PCR; TCRdb's copy has only in-frame clones and lacks some. V, J and clone size reflect that table, while D and trimming were determined from the DNA. The sample lists about 280,000 clones, about 90% occurring once. V was cut by 3 bases and J by 3 bases, with 14 bases left in between. The germline V gene encodes CDR1 LNHDA and CDR2 SQIVND (reference sequence). CDR3 length: 15 residues.

Specimen: PBMCs. This sequence originates from a woman under 30 in good health and CMV-seronegative. The V gene is TRBV19, the J gene TRBJ1-2, with D perhaps matching TRBD1 (6 bases). Here the CDR3 DNA reads TGTGCCAGTAGTATGCGGGGGCGAGCCGACTATGGCTACACCTTC. Translation: CASSMRGRADYGYTF.